This is a list of T cell receptor beta chains from one sample in a study of blood T cell repertoires in COVID-19. Generated by immunoSEQ multiplex PCR, the TCRdb table keeps only in-frame clones and is missing some. The top ten hold 6.5% to 9% of the sample, which has some 150,000 clones, roughly 88% seen once. Sequenced input: peripheral blood. These receptor sequences come from a woman between 50 and 59 years old in a cohort sampled during active or convalescent COVID-19. The conserved cysteine and the conserved F or W are not part of the CDR3 here.

>TRBV19
ASSYPGSHYNEQF
>TRBV5-4
ASSLVGLALNEQF
>TRBV5-1
ASSKEPGVGGYT
>TRBV25-1
ASSRQGKSETQY
>TRBV11-3
ASSLSGVGKTGELF
>TRBV6-1
ASLPGQGEQETQY
>TRBV3-1/TRBV3-2
ASSQAGTANTEAF
>TRBV5-5
ASETQYEQY
>TRBV7-2
ASSPNYEQY
>TRBV27
ASSFPGTKAF
>TRBV12-5
ASGLVQFRGSSYEQY
>TRBV7-6
ASSLAGGSLNTEAF
>TRBV4-1
ASSQDSAGVYNEQF
>TRBV18
ASSPTRQTQETQY
>TRBV20-1
SASWQGGGYT
>TRBV3-1/TRBV3-2
ASSQDQGVHYGYT
>TRBV25-1
ASSDLRRGTAYNEQF